One sample yielded the 29 T cell receptor beta chains listed below, sequenced in a study of blood T cells in healthy people across ages. Alongside a J-beta primer mix, a sample-barcoded 5' primer served in a second PCR lasting about 7 to 12 cycles. TCRdb processed the 5' RACE reads anew with MiXCR; each CDR3 protein has one entry. Of approximately 790,000 distinct CDR3 sequences listed, about 62% were seen once; the top ten hold about 30%. Sample: blood. Receptors originate from a man aged 25-45 years in good health.

This clonotype was picked up a small number of times. The junction does not match germline at one end; this may be a read error. This chain links TRBV19 with TRBJ2-6; D call uncertain. This CDR3 is built from 16 residues. Germline V CDR1 and CDR2: LNHDA, SQIVND (reference sequence). CDR3 sequence: CASSINEIAGANVLTF. The DNA for the CDR3 is TGTGCTAGTAGTATAAACGAAATCGCTGGGGCCAACGTCCTGACTTTC.

In DNA form, the CDR3 reads TGCGCCAGCAGCTTTGACAAGCTAGACAATGAGCAGTTCTTC. Residues: CASSFDKLDNEQFF. V and J are TRBV5-1 and TRBJ2-1; D call uncertain. The germline V gene has CDR1 SGHRS and CDR2 YFSETQ. The ends were cut back, 2 bases at V and 5 bases at J, with 11 bases in the middle. The length of the CDR3 is 14 residues.

V and J are TRBV7-9 and TRBJ2-2, with TRBD2 matching 13 bases. Trimming at V came to 4 bases and at J to 4 bases, leaving 12 bases not matched to a gene. CDR1 SEHNR and CDR2 FQNEAQ come from the germline V gene (reference sequence). This CDR3 region has 19 residues. The CDR3 spells CASSSPLPLAGGRTGELFF. The DNA of the CDR3 is TGTGCCAGCAGCTCCCCCCTACCACTAGCGGGGGGGCGCACCGGGGAGCTGTTTTTT.

This clonotype showed up just a few times. DNA of the CDR3: TGTGCCAGCAGCTCTCCGGACAGGGGGGGAGGCTACACCTTC. This translates into CASSSPDRGGGYTF. The rearrangement joins TRBV7-2 to TRBJ1-2; 10 bases align to TRBD1. The CDR3 totals 14 residues. V was clipped by 4 bases and J by 8 bases; unmatched bases: 7. CDR1 and CDR2 from the germline V gene are SGHTA and FQGNSA.

CDR3 region: CSARDMGGTGQETQYF. CDR3 nucleotide sequence: TGCAGTGCTAGAGATATGGGGGGGACGGGCCAAGAGACCCAGTACTTC. This chain uses TRBV20-1 with TRBJ2-5, with 7 bases identical to TRBD2. With V trimmed by 0 bases and J by 1 base, 8 bases remained unmatched. The germline CDR1 and CDR2 sequences are DFQATT and SNEGSKA (reference sequence). The CDR3 runs 16 residues.

In this sample, this clonotype turned up a few times. The rearrangement links TRBV15 to TRBJ2-4; 11 bases are a match to TRBD1. CDR3 length equals 18 residues. Unmatched junction bases numbered 11, after V lost 6 bases and J lost 1 base. Germline lookup yields CDR1 LNHNV and CDR2 YYDKDF (reference sequence). The CDR3 loop is CATSTGTGGAIAKNIQYF. The CDR3 DNA sequence: TGTGCCACCAGTACCGGGACAGGGGGGGCCATTGCCAAAAACATTCAGTACTTC. The full variable domain, in which reference TRBV15 and TRBJ2-4 provide the parts outside the CDR3, is DAMVIQNPRYQVTQFGKPVTLSCSQTLNHNVMYWYQQKSSQAPKLLFHYYDKDFNNEADTPDNFQSRRPNTSFCFLDIRSPGLGDTAMYLCATSTGTGGAIAKNIQYFGAGTRLSVL.

The chain couples TRBV2 to TRBJ2-7; 9 nucleotides line up with TRBD2. Per the germline V gene, CDR1 is SNHLY and CDR2 is FYNNEI. V lost 2 bases and J lost 4; bases outside the gene matches: 6. The CDR3 is made up of 15 amino acids. In DNA, the CDR3 is TGTGCCAGCAGTGAAAAGGGACTAGCAACGTACGAGCAGTACTTC. Protein sequence: CASSEKGLATYEQYF.

This clonotype was counted only a few times. This rearrangement joins TRBV5-1 to TRBJ2-1; tentative D call: TRBD2 (5 bases). Germline V gene sequence: CDR1 SGHRS, CDR2 YFSETQ. This CDR3 has 17 residues. V was pared by 2 bases and J by 0 bases, with 15 bases between. CDR3 DNA sequence: TGCGCCAGCAGCTTAAGCGGAAACCCGAGCTCCTACAATGAGCAGTTCTTC. The encoded protein is CASSLSGNPSSYNEQFF.

This chain uses TRBV28 with TRBJ2-7; D may correspond to TRBD1 or TRBD2 (6 bases each). The germline gives CDR1 MDHEN, CDR2 SYDVKM. Trimming cost V 2 bases and J 5 bases, with 13 bases left between them. This CDR3 has 14 amino acids. This CDR3 reads CASSLRGGYHEQYF. Here the CDR3 DNA reads TGTGCCAGCAGTTTAAGAGGGGGGTACCACGAGCAGTACTTC.

V is TRBV6-1 and J is TRBJ1-1; D not resolved. V was clipped by 2 bases and J by 1 base, with 8 bases between them. The CDR3 sequence is 14 residues long. Germline loops: CDR1 MNHNS, CDR2 SASEGT. The CDR3 region has the DNA TGTGCCAGCAGTGAACTCTCAGGGAACACTGAAGCTTTCTTT. This codes for CASSELSGNTEAFF.

This chain links TRBV29-1 with TRBJ1-5; D perhaps matches TRBD1 (5 bases). V dropped 4 bases and J dropped 7 bases, with 11 bases sitting between them. The CDR3 length is 12 residues. CDR1 SQVTM and CDR2 ANQGSEA come from the germline V gene. This CDR3 is CSVAGDGQPQHF. The CDR3 bases are TGCAGCGTTGCTGGGGACGGGCAGCCCCAGCATTTT.

This chain uses TRBV7-2 with TRBJ2-1; D may be TRBD1 (5 bases). CDR1 is SGHTA, CDR2 FQGNSA, per germline. The CDR3 spans 15 residues. Trimming took off 0 bases at V and 8 bases at J, with 14 bases between the two ends. The CDR3 DNA is TGTGCCAGCAGCTTAGCCAGGGCAGGCATAGATGAGCAGTTCTTC. Amino acids: CASSLARAGIDEQFF. Full variable domain (rest looked up from reference TRBV7-2 and TRBJ2-1): GAGVSQSPSNKVTEKGKDVELRCDPISGHTALYWYRQSLGQGLEFLIYFQGNSAPDKSGLPSDRFSAERTGGSVSTLTIQRTQQEDSAVYLCASSLARAGIDEQFFGPGTRLTVL.

The chain employs TRBV9 and TRBJ1-1, with D perhaps TRBD1 (5 bases). The CDR3 is made up of 15 amino acids. The germline CDR1 and CDR2 sequences are SGDLS and YYNGEE. V dropped 0 bases and J dropped 6 bases, with 15 bases sitting between them. The CDR3 loop reads CASSVDGARFSEAFF. The CDR3 DNA reads as TGTGCCAGCAGCGTAGACGGGGCGCGTTTCTCTGAAGCTTTCTTT.

This clonotype was seen only once. An end of the junction does not agree with germline; a read error may underlie this. The chain has TRBV20-1 and TRBJ2-5; D perhaps matches TRBD1 (6 bases). This CDR3 comprises 11 residues. The germline gives CDR1 DFQATT, CDR2 SNEGSKA (reference sequence). CDR3 sequence reads: CNANQGETQYF. CDR3 coding DNA: TGCAATGCTAACCAGGGGGAGACCCAGTACTTC.

The chain employs TRBV7-6 and TRBJ1-1, with no clear D. Germline CDR1 reads SGHVS; CDR2 reads FNYEAQ. Between the trimmed V and J ends, which lost 2 bases and 5 bases, there was a span of 9 bases. The CDR3 has 13 residues. The CDR3: CASSLTERTEAFF. CDR3 coding DNA: TGTGCCAGCAGCTTAACAGAAAGGACTGAAGCTTTCTTT.

The chain couples TRBV7-3 to TRBJ2-5; tentatively, D is TRBD2 (6 bases). CDR3 size: 15 residues. In germline, CDR1 is SGHTA, CDR2 FQGTGA. With 0 bases removed from V and 2 bases from J, the gap between germline ends came to 10 bases. The CDR3 DNA reads as TGTGCCAGCAGCTTAACGGGGGGAAGGCAAGAGACCCAGTACTTC. As protein: CASSLTGGRQETQYF.

This chain links TRBV7-2 with TRBJ2-1; 11 nucleotides line up with TRBD2. Trimming cost V 5 bases and J 2 bases; bases outside gene matches: 11. There are 18 residues in the CDR3. In germline, CDR1 is SGHTA, CDR2 FQGNSA. CDR3 region: CASSPSSSGGYTYNEQFF. DNA for the CDR3: TGTGCCAGCAGCCCGAGCTCTAGCGGGGGGTACACCTACAATGAGCAGTTCTTC.

V usage is TRBV7-2 and J usage is TRBJ2-5; no reliable D call. Germline V gene data show CDR1 as SGHTA and CDR2 as FQGNSA. Trimming left V 1 base short and J 9 bases short, with 9 bases between. The CDR3 contains 12 residues. CDR3 in DNA: TGTGCCAGCAGCTTAGGTTCATTGCCCCAGTACTTC. It translates to CASSLGSLPQYF.

The chain joins TRBV15 to TRBJ2-3; 8 nucleotides match TRBD1. CDR1 and CDR2 from the germline V gene are LNHNV and YYDKDF (reference sequence). This CDR3 has 13 amino acids. The V gene end was trimmed by 5 bases and the J gene end by 4 bases; junction bases not matched to a gene: 2. In nucleotides, the CDR3 is TGTGCCACCAGCGGGGACAGGTCAGATACGCAGTATTTT. As protein: CATSGDRSDTQYF.

V and J are TRBV29-1 and TRBJ2-1, with TRBD1 matching over 10 bases. This CDR3 is built from 13 residues. CDR1 is SQVTM, CDR2 ANQGSEA, per germline. V lost 5 bases and J lost 7; bases outside the gene matches: 5. In DNA, the CDR3 is TGCAGCGTTTCCCCGGGACAGGGGAATGAGCAGTTCTTC. It is translated as CSVSPGQGNEQFF.

The chain has TRBV20-1 and TRBJ1-5, with D unclear. Trimming left V 5 bases short and J 0 bases short, with 8 bases between. The CDR3 totals 13 residues. The germline V gene has CDR1 DFQATT and CDR2 SNEGSKA (reference sequence). The CDR3 protein is CSAYRNSNQPQHF. The CDR3 nucleotides are TGCAGTGCTTATCGAAATAGCAATCAGCCCCAGCATTTT.

V usage is TRBV20-1 and J usage is TRBJ1-6; no definite D call. CDR1 and CDR2 from the germline V gene are DFQATT and SNEGSKA (reference sequence). Trimming removed 2 bases from V and 6 bases from J, with 14 bases in between. The CDR3 is made up of 15 amino acids. The CDR3 spells CSARRPGTLNSPLHF. The CDR3 bases are TGCAGTGCTAGAAGGCCAGGAACCCTTAATTCACCCCTCCACTTT.

The rearrangement links TRBV12-3 or TRBV12-4 to TRBJ2-5, with no clear D. V was shortened by 1 base and J by 0 bases, with 9 bases between the two germline ends. The CDR3 runs to 15 residues. CDR3 coding DNA: TGTGCCAGCAGTTTAGGACACTCGTACCAAGAGACCCAGTACTTC. Protein sequence: CASSLGHSYQETQYF.

This chain joins TRBV9 and TRBJ2-3, with D perhaps given as TRBD1 or TRBD2 (6 bases each). The ends were cut back, 0 bases at V and 4 bases at J, with 12 bases in the middle. From germline, CDR1 is SGDLS and CDR2 YYNGEE. The CDR3 has 15 residues. The chain's CDR3 is CASSVVGGRSDTQYF. DNA for the CDR3: TGTGCCAGCAGCGTAGTGGGGGGCCGATCAGATACGCAGTATTTT.

V and J are TRBV5-5 and TRBJ2-7; tentative D call: TRBD1 (5 bases). The CDR3 sequence is 15 residues long. V lost 0 bases, J lost 2 bases, and 12 bases lay in between. The germline CDR1 and CDR2 sequences are SGHKS and YYEKEE (reference sequence). CDR3 in amino acids: CASSLEDMGPYEQYF. The CDR3 DNA reads TGTGCCAGCAGCTTGGAGGATATGGGGCCCTACGAGCAGTACTTC.

This clonotype was picked up a small number of times. V is TRBV20-1 and J is TRBJ2-3; TRBD2 matches at 7 bases. V lost 5 bases and J lost 2; bases outside the gene matches: 13. CDR1 and CDR2 from the germline V gene are DFQATT and SNEGSKA (reference sequence). The CDR3 has 16 amino acids. In DNA, the CDR3 is TGCAGTGCTCTACCGGGGGGAGGCGGCCCCACAGATACGCAGTATTTT. This gives the protein CSALPGGGGPTDTQYF.

The chain has TRBV29-1 and TRBJ1-2; D is unclear. The V end was cut by 6 bases, the J end by 9 bases, with 11 bases between. CDR1 and CDR2 (germline): SQVTM, ANQGSEA. The CDR3 spans 10 residues. CDR3 region: CSVEVDSYTF. CDR3 DNA: TGCAGCGTCGAGGTAGATAGCTACACCTTC.

The chain employs TRBV7-9 and TRBJ2-3, with 12 bases fitting TRBD1. The CDR3 covers 16 residues. Germline V gene data show CDR1 as SEHNR and CDR2 as FQNEAQ (reference sequence). The V gene end was trimmed by 4 bases and the J gene end by 3 bases; junction bases not matched to a gene: 5. CDR3 residues: CASSSRDRGLTDTQYF. The CDR3 DNA reads as TGTGCCAGCAGCTCAAGGGACAGGGGGCTGACAGATACGCAGTATTTT. Full variable domain (rest looked up from reference TRBV7-9 and TRBJ2-3): DTGVSQNPRHKITKRGQNVTFRCDPISEHNRLYWYRQTLGQGPEFLTYFQNEAQLEKSRLLSDRFSAERPKGSFSTLEIQRTEQGDSAMYLCASSSRDRGLTDTQYFGPGTRLTVL.

The count of this clonotype is one. The CDR3 nucleotides read TGTGCCAGCAGAGGAGGCGGGGGGGATACGCAGTATTTT. Encoded protein: CASRGGGGDTQYF. The chain uses TRBV2 and TRBJ2-3, with 8 nucleotides matching TRBD2. J gave up 6 bases and V 6 bases, and 5 bases lay outside the gene matches. The CDR3 is made up of 13 amino acids. Germline CDR1 is SNHLY and CDR2 is FYNNEI. Based on the CDR3 plus reference TRBV2 and TRBJ2-3, the full variable domain is EPEVTQTPSHQVTQMGQEVILRCVPISNHLYFYWYRQILGQKVEFLVSFYNNEISEKSEIFDDQFSVERPDGSNFTLKIRSTKLEDSAMYFCASRGGGGDTQYFGPGTRLTVL.